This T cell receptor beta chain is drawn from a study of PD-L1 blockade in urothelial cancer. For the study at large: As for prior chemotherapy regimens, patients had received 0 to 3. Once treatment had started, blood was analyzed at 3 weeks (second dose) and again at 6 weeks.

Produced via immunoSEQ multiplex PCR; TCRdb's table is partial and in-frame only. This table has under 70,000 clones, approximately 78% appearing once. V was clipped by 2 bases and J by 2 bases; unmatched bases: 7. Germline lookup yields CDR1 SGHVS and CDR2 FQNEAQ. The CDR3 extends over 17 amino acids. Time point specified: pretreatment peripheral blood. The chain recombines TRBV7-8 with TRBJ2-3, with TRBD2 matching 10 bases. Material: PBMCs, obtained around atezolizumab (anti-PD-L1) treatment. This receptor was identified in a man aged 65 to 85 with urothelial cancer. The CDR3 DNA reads TGTGCCAGCAGCTTAAGGGCTAGCGGGAGCCCCACAGATACGCAGTATTTT. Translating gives CASSLRASGSPTDTQYF.